Shown below are 10 T cell receptor beta chains from a single sample sequenced in a study of blood T cell repertoires in COVID-19. Assay: immunoSEQ multiplex PCR; the TCRdb copy retains only in-frame clones and omits some. Of roughly 100,000 clones listed, about 85% are singletons. Input material: peripheral blood. These receptors all come from a woman aged 45-60 years with COVID-19, enrolled during active disease.

About this clone itself: The same CDR3 arises from other DNA sequences in this sample as well. The J gene is TRBJ2-7, the V gene TRBV12-3 or TRBV12-4; no clear D gene. V lost 3 bases to trimming and J lost 4 bases, with 4 bases between them. This CDR3 is 11 amino acids long. The CDR3 nucleotides are TGTGCCAGCAGTTTTCGGTACGAGCAGTACTTC. Its translation is CASSFRYEQYF.

The V gene is TRBV5-1, the J gene TRBJ1-6; D is unresolved. The CDR3 contains 16 residues. Trimming stripped 2 bases from V and 1 base from J, with 10 bases between. Looked up from germline, CDR1 is SGHRS and CDR2 is YFSETQ. CDR3 residues: CASSFSGSSYNSPLHF. The CDR3 DNA sequence: TGCGCCAGCAGCTTCTCCGGTAGTTCCTATAATTCACCCCTCCACTTT.

The chain is built from TRBV10-3 and TRBJ2-1, with TRBD1 matching 9 bases. After removal of 6 bases from V and 7 bases from J, the junction contained 10 bases not matched to a gene. Looked up from germline, CDR1 is ENHRY and CDR2 is SYGVKD. CDR3 length: 15 residues. The CDR3 region has the DNA TGTGCCATCAGGGGGGGACAGGGATCGGAAAATGAGCAGTTCTTC. The encoded protein is CAIRGGQGSENEQFF.

The rearrangement joins TRBV29-1 to TRBJ2-7; D perhaps matches TRBD2 (7 bases). There are 12 residues in the CDR3. The germline CDR1 and CDR2 sequences are SQVTM and ANQGSEA. Deletions cut 4 bases from V and 9 bases from J, with 16 bases between. The CDR3 spells CSVASGGAGQYF. For the CDR3, the DNA is TGCAGCGTTGCTTCGGGGGGCGCTGGGCAGTACTTC.

This chain connects TRBV4-1 to TRBJ1-6; maybe TRBD1 (6 bases). Germline V gives CDR1 MGHRA, CDR2 YSYEKL. The CDR3 has 15 residues. The V end lost 0 bases, the J end lost 9 bases, and 12 bases lay between the germline ends. The chain's CDR3 is CASSQETGSTSPLHF. As DNA, the CDR3 is TGCGCCAGCAGCCAAGAAACAGGGTCTACTTCACCCCTCCACTTT.

The chain uses TRBV7-2 and TRBJ2-5; TRBD2 agrees at 7 bases. From germline, CDR1 is SGHTA and CDR2 FQGNSA. The V gene end was trimmed by 5 bases and the J gene end by 2 bases; junction bases not matched to a gene: 11. The CDR3 has 16 amino acids. The chain's CDR3 is CASSPGMASGQETQYF. CDR3 sequence (DNA): TGTGCCAGCAGCCCCGGGATGGCTAGCGGACAAGAGACCCAGTACTTC.

The CDR3 sequence: CASSQGGGGPGTEAFF. The CDR3 DNA reads as TGCGCCAGCAGCCAAGGGGGCGGGGGGCCAGGGACTGAAGCTTTCTTT. V and J are TRBV4-3 and TRBJ1-1; TRBD1 is a possible D gene (6 bases). Trimming cost V 1 base and J 5 bases, with 17 bases left between them. Germline V gives CDR1 LGHNA, CDR2 YSLEER. The CDR3 spans 16 residues.

This rearrangement joins TRBV11-2 to TRBJ2-1, with TRBD1 matching over 9 bases. CDR1 and CDR2 from the germline V gene are SGHAT and FQNNGV. V shed 4 bases, J shed 1 base, and the junction held 5 bases outside the gene matches. The CDR3 is 16 residues long. This CDR3 is CASSSTGGVSYNEQFF. Written as DNA, the CDR3 is TGTGCCAGCAGCTCGACAGGGGGTGTATCCTACAATGAGCAGTTCTTC.

The chain carries TRBV18 and TRBJ2-7; 10 bases match TRBD2. J gave up 6 bases and V 2 bases, and 7 bases lay outside the gene matches. The V gene's germline CDR1 is KGHSH and CDR2 LQKENI. There are 15 residues in the CDR3. Here the CDR3 reads CASSPSQRGGLEQYF. The CDR3 region has the DNA TGTGCCAGCTCACCATCGCAGCGGGGGGGCCTCGAGCAGTACTTC.

The V gene is TRBV3-1 (or the pseudogene TRBV3-2), the J gene TRBJ2-7; TRBD2 might be the D (5 bases). Germline CDR1 is LGHDT and CDR2 is YNNKEL (reference sequence). Trimming left V 3 bases short and J 3 bases short, with 9 bases between. This CDR3 comprises 13 residues. CDR3 sequence: CASSHPGFYEQYF. The CDR3 DNA follows: TGTGCCAGCAGCCATCCGGGGTTCTACGAGCAGTACTTC.